This TCR beta chain was identified in a study of blood T cell repertoires in COVID-19. Study at large: Samples came from the United States, Italy and Spain, spanning acute and convalescent COVID-19. In each case, the material was cDNA or gDNA derived from T cells, B-cell-depleted T cells, or PBMCs.

How the authors handled the data: Reference gene primer amplification in the assay estimated nucleated cell counts. TCRdb keeps only in-frame clones here, not all; method: immunoSEQ multiplex PCR. V, J and clone size were drawn from that table, and D and trimming were deduced from the DNA. The data show some 150,000 clones, about 87% seen once. The sequence derives from a middle-aged man with active COVID-19. What was sequenced was peripheral blood.

The CDR3: CASSSGLAGPGELFF. The CDR3 nucleotides are TGCGCCAGCAGCTCCGGACTAGCGGGGCCCGGGGAGCTGTTTTTT. V usage is TRBV5-1 and J usage is TRBJ2-2, with TRBD2 identical over 12 bases. Germline V gene sequence: CDR1 SGHRS, CDR2 YFSETQ. The V gene end was trimmed by 3 bases and the J gene end by 6 bases; junction bases not matched to a gene: 3. The CDR3 extends over 15 amino acids.